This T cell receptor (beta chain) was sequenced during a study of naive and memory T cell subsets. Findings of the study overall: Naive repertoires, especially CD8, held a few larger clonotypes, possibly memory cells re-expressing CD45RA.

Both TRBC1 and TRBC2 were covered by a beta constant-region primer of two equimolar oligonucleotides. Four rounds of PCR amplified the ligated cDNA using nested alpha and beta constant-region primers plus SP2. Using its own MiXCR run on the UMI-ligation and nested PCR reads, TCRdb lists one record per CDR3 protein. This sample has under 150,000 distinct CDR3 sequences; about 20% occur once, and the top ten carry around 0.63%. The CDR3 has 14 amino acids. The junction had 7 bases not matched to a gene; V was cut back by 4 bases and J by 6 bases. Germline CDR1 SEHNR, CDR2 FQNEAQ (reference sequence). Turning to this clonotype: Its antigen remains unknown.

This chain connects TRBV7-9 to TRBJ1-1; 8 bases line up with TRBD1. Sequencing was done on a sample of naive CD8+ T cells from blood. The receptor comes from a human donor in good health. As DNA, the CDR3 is TGTGCCAGCAGCTACGGGACAGGAGATGCTGAAGCTTTCTTT. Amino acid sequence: CASSYGTGDAEAFF.